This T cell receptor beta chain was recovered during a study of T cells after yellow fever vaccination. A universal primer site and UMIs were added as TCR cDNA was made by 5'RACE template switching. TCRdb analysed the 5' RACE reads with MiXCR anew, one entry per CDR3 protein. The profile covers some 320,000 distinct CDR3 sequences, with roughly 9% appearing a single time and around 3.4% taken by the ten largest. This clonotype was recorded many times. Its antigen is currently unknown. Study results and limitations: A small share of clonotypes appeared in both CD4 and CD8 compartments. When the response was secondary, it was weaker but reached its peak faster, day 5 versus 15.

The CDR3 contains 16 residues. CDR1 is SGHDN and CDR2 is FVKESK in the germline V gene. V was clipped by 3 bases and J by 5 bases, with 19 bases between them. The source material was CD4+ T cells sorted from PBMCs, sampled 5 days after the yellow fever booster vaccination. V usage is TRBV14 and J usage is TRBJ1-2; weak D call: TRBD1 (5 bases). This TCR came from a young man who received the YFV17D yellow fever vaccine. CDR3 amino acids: CASSHTLGGSSYGYTF. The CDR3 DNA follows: TGTGCCAGCAGCCATACTCTCGGGGGATCCAGTTATGGCTACACCTTC.